A selection of T cell receptor beta chains follows, all from one sample in a study of blood T cell repertoires in COVID-19. Sequencing was performed with immunoSEQ multiplex PCR; in TCRdb, only in-frame clones are kept and a portion is missing. The sample lists around 120,000 clones, roughly three quarters occurring once. The sample taken for sequencing was peripheral blood. Receptor source: a woman of 80 years or more with acute or convalescent COVID-19. CDR3s include the opening cysteine and the closing phenylalanine or tryptophan. D genes are given only for firm matches. The size of a clone is reported for some rows only, either as once, few or many, or as a class for expanded clones.

TRBJ1-4 NA NA TRBV15 CATSREIGKLFF TGTGCCACCAGCAGAGAGATCGGGAAACTGTTTTTT
TRBJ2-7 TRBD2 NA TRBV7-8 CASSGKSGRPSYEQYF TGTGCCAGCAGCGGCAAGAGCGGGAGGCCCTCCTACGAGCAGTACTTC
TRBJ1-1 NA NA TRBV5-3 CARSLEQVNTEAFF TGTGCCAGAAGCTTGGAACAGGTAAACACTGAAGCTTTCTTT
TRBJ1-2 TRBD1 NA TRBV7-2 CASSPSGQGTYGYTF TGTGCCAGCAGCCCCTCGGGACAGGGGACCTATGGCTACACCTTC
TRBJ2-1 NA NA TRBV5-4 CASSLNGAFEQFF TGTGCCAGCAGCTTGAACGGTGCTTTTGAGCAGTTCTTC
TRBJ1-1 NA once TRBV2 CASSIDRTNTEAFF TGTGCCAGCAGTATTGACAGGACGAACACTGAAGCTTTCTTT
TRBJ1-4 TRBD1 NA TRBV14 CASSRRGTGVYNEKLFF TGTGCCAGCAGCCGTCGGGGGACAGGGGTTTATAATGAAAAACTGTTTTTT
TRBJ1-1 NA NA TRBV2 CASRGASLNTEAFF TGTGCCAGCAGAGGGGCCTCTCTGAACACTGAAGCTTTCTTT
TRBJ2-7 NA NA TRBV19 CASSIGPGIYEQYF TGTGCCAGTAGTATAGGTCCGGGGATTTACGAGCAGTACTTC
TRBJ2-7 NA NA TRBV29-1 CSVEDGSYEQYF TGCAGCGTTGAAGATGGGAGTTACGAGCAGTACTTC
TRBJ2-1 TRBD1 NA TRBV18 CASSVQGLYDEQFF TGTGCCAGCTCAGTACAGGGGTTATACGATGAGCAGTTCTTC
TRBJ2-7 TRBD1 few TRBV7-9 CASSKTGIYEQYF TGTGCCAGCAGCAAGACAGGGATCTACGAGCAGTACTTC